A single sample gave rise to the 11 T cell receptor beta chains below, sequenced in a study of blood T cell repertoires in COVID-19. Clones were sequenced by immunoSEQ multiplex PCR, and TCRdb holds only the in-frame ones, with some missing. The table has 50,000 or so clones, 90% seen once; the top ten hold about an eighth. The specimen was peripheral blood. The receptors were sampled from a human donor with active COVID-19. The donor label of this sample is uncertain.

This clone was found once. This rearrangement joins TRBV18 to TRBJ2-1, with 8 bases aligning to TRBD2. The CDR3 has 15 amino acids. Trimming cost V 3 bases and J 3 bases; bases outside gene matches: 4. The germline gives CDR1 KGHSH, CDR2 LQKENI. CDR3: CASSPAAGVYNEQFF. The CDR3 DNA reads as TGTGCCAGCTCACCGGCAGCGGGAGTCTACAATGAGCAGTTCTTC.

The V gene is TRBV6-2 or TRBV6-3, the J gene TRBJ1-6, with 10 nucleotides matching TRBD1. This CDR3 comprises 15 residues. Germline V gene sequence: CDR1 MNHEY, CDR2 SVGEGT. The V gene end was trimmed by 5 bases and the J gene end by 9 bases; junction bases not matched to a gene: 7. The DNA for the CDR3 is TGTGCCAGCAGTAACCGGGACAGGGGAAGTTCACCCCTCCACTTT. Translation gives CASSNRDRGSSPLHF.

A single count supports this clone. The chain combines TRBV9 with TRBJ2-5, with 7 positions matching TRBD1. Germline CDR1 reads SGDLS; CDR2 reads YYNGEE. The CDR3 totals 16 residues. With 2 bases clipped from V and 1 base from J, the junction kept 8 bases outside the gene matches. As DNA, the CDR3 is TGTGCCAGCAGCGTTACAGGGGTAGGGATCCAAGAGACCCAGTACTTC. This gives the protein CASSVTGVGIQETQYF.

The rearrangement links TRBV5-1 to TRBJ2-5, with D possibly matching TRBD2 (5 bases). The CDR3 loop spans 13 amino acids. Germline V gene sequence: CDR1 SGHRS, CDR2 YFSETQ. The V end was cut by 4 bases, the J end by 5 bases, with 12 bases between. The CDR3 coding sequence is TGCGCCAGCAGCCCGCGGGTTGGGGAGACCCAGTACTTC. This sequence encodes CASSPRVGETQYF.

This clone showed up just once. The CDR3 loop reads CATSRRDRGLNGYTF. Written as DNA, the CDR3 is TGTGCCACCAGCAGGCGGGACAGGGGCCTTAACGGCTACACCTTC. This sequence joins TRBV15 and TRBJ1-2; 10 bases match TRBD1. Germline loops: CDR1 LNHNV, CDR2 YYDKDF (reference sequence). Germline trimming cut 3 bases from V and 8 bases from J; bases unmatched to any gene: 9. The CDR3 extends over 15 amino acids.

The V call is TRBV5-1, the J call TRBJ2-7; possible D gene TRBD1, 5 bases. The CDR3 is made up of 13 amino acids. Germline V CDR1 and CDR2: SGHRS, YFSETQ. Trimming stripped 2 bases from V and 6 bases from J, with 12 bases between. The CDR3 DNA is TGCGCCAGCAGCTTTCAGGGTACGGGCGAGCAGTACTTC. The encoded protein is CASSFQGTGEQYF. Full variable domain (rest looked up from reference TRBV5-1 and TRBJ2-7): KAGVTQTPRYLIKTRGQQVTLSCSPISGHRSVSWYQQTPGQGLQFLFEYFSETQRNKGNFPGRFSGRQFSNSRSEMNVSTLELGDSALYLCASSFQGTGEQYFGPGTRLTVT.

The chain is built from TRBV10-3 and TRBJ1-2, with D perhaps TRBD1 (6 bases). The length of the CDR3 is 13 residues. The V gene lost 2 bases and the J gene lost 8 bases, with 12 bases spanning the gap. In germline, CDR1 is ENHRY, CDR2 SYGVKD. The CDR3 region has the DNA TGTGCCATCAGTGAGCGAGGGACAAAAGGCTACACCTTC. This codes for CAISERGTKGYTF.

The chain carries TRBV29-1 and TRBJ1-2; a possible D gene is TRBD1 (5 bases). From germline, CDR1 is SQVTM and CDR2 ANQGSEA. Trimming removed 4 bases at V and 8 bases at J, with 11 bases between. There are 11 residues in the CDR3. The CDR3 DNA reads TGCAGCGTTGGGGGCCACATCGGCTACACCTTC. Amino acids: CSVGGHIGYTF.

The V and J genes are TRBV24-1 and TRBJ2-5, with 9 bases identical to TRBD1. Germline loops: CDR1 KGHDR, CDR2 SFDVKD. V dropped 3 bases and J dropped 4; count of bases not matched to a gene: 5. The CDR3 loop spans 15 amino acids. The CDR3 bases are TGTGCCACCAGTGATCCTGGGACAGGGACAGAGACCCAGTACTTC. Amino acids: CATSDPGTGTETQYF.

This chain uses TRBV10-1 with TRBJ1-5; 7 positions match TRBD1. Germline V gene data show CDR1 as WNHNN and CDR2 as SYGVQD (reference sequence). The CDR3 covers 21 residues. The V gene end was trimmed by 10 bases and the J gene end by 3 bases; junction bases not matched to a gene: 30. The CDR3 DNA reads TGCGCCACCCAACAAACCGGGACAGTGGCATTATTCATCGAATCCAATCAGCCCCAGCATTTT. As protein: CATQQTGTVALFIESNQPQHF.

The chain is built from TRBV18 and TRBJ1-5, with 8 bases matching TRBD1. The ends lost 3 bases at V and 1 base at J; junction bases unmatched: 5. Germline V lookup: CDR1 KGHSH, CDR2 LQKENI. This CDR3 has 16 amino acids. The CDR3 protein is CASSPNQGASNQPQHF. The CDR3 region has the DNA TGTGCCAGCTCACCTAATCAGGGGGCGAGCAATCAGCCCCAGCATTTT.